A selection of T cell receptor beta chains follows, all from one sample in a study of blood T cell repertoires in COVID-19. TCRdb's table, derived via immunoSEQ multiplex PCR, lists solely in-frame clones and lacks some. The data show roughly 60,000 clones, around nine tenths seen once. The sequencing input was peripheral blood. Source of these receptors: a man aged 60 to 75 with active COVID-19. CDR3s include the opening cysteine and the closing phenylalanine or tryptophan. Fields, in order: D gene, clone size, J gene, V gene, CDR3 DNA, CDR3 protein. The D gene is left open where the match is weak. Where a row states a size, it is once, few, many or the class of an expanded clone; other rows omit it.

D: TRBD2; size: -; J: TRBJ2-3; V: TRBV12-5; DNA: TGTGCTAGTGGATCCGGACTAGCGGAGAGAGATACGCAGTATTTT; CDR3: CASGSGLAERDTQYF
D: -; size: -; J: TRBJ2-1; V: TRBV5-1; DNA: TGCGCCAGCAGCCCGGAGGGTTTTCGGAGCTCCTACAATGAGCAGTTCTTC; CDR3: CASSPEGFRSSYNEQFF
D: -; size: -; J: TRBJ2-1; V: TRBV7-3; DNA: TGTGCCAGCAGCCCCCTCGGAAGCCCAGGATGGAATGAGCAGTTCTTC; CDR3: CASSPLGSPGWNEQFF
D: TRBD1; size: few; J: TRBJ1-1; V: TRBV19; DNA: TGTGCCAGTAGTATGGGGCAGGGGGAAGTCATGAACACTGAAGCTTTCTTT; CDR3: CASSMGQGEVMNTEAFF
D: TRBD2; size: once; J: TRBJ2-1; V: TRBV5-1; DNA: TGCGCCAGCAGCCCACGGACTAGCGGGAGAGCCTCCTACAATGAGCAGTTCTTC; CDR3: CASSPRTSGRASYNEQFF
D: -; size: -; J: TRBJ2-7; V: TRBV5-4; DNA: TGTGCCAGCGGCAGGGGCCCCTACGAGCAGTACTTC; CDR3: CASGRGPYEQYF
D: TRBD2; size: -; J: TRBJ2-5; V: TRBV9; DNA: TGTGCCAGCAGCCAGGGACTAGCGGGAGGGATACAAGAGACCCAGTACTTC; CDR3: CASSQGLAGGIQETQYF
D: -; size: -; J: TRBJ2-3; V: TRBV2; DNA: TGTGCCAGCAGGGGACCGGGAGCCCATACGCAGTATTTT; CDR3: CASRGPGAHTQYF
D: TRBD2; size: -; J: TRBJ2-5; V: TRBV11-2; DNA: TGTGCCAGCAGCTTCACTAGCGGGGGGGGTGAGGAGACCCAGTACTTC; CDR3: CASSFTSGGGEETQYF
D: -; size: -; J: TRBJ1-1; V: TRBV6-5; DNA: TGTGCCAGCAGTTATTCAGGGGTTGAAGCTTTCTTT; CDR3: CASSYSGVEAFF
D: TRBD2; size: -; J: TRBJ2-5; V: TRBV5-8; DNA: TGTGCCAGCAGCGGGGGCAGCGGGAGGGCCGGAAAGACCCAGTACTTC; CDR3: CASSGGSGRAGKTQYF
D: -; size: -; J: TRBJ1-4; V: TRBV6-1; DNA: TGTGCCAGCAGTGATCTATCAGGGGTTAATGAAAAACTGTTTTTT; CDR3: CASSDLSGVNEKLFF
D: -; size: -; J: TRBJ2-5; V: TRBV11-2; DNA: TGTGCCAGCAGCTTAGTTGACTTCCAAGAGACCCAGTACTTC; CDR3: CASSLVDFQETQYF
D: TRBD1; size: -; J: TRBJ1-1; V: TRBV2; DNA: TGTGCCAGCATACGACAGGGGAGTGGCACTGAAGCTTTCTTT; CDR3: CASIRQGSGTEAFF
D: TRBD2; size: -; J: TRBJ2-7; V: TRBV5-1; DNA: TGCGCCAGCAGCTTGCCGTCCCTAGCGGGAGCCTACGAGCAGTACTTC; CDR3: CASSLPSLAGAYEQYF
D: -; size: -; J: TRBJ2-1; V: TRBV11-3; DNA: TGTGCCAGCAGCTTAATGGGAGGGGGAGATGAGCAGTTCTTC; CDR3: CASSLMGGGDEQFF
D: -; size: once; J: TRBJ2-2; V: TRBV7-8; DNA: TGTGCCAGCAGCCCACGGACAGTTCTAAACACCGGGGAGCTGTTTTTT; CDR3: CASSPRTVLNTGELFF
D: -; size: -; J: TRBJ2-1; V: TRBV4-2; DNA: TGTGCCAGCAGCCAAGCTAGGTATGAGCAGTTCTTC; CDR3: CASSQARYEQFF
D: TRBD1; size: few; J: TRBJ2-7; V: TRBV7-7; DNA: TGTGCCAGCAGCTTAGCGTCAGGGGGCGAGCAGTACTTC; CDR3: CASSLASGGEQYF
D: TRBD2; size: -; J: TRBJ2-1; V: TRBV6-5; DNA: TGTGCCAGCAGTTTTAGCGGGAGGGGCGAGCAGTTCTTC; CDR3: CASSFSGRGEQFF
D: -; size: once; J: TRBJ1-2; V: TRBV29-1; DNA: TGCAGCGTTGTGGAGGGGCTCTATGGCTACACCTTC; CDR3: CSVVEGLYGYTF
D: TRBD2; size: -; J: TRBJ2-1; V: TRBV4-2; DNA: TGTGCCAGCAGCCAAGTACTAGCGGGATCCTACAATGAGCAGTTCTTC; CDR3: CASSQVLAGSYNEQFF
D: TRBD2; size: -; J: TRBJ2-5; V: TRBV5-1; DNA: TGCGCCAGCAGCCAGGGAGGGTCCCAAGAGACCCAGTACTTC; CDR3: CASSQGGSQETQYF
D: TRBD1; size: -; J: TRBJ2-7; V: TRBV7-8; DNA: TGTGCCAGCAGCTCGACAGGGGGAATCCGCTACGAGCAGTACTTC; CDR3: CASSSTGGIRYEQYF
D: -; size: -; J: TRBJ1-5; V: TRBV29-1; DNA: TGCAGCGTCGGAAGCGACAGTTGGGGCAATCAGCCCCAGCATTTT; CDR3: CSVGSDSWGNQPQHF
D: TRBD2; size: few; J: TRBJ2-7; V: TRBV3-1/TRBV3-2; DNA: TGTGCCAGCAGCACGGGGACTAGCGGGTTTTACGAGCAGTACTTC; CDR3: CASSTGTSGFYEQYF
D: TRBD2; size: -; J: TRBJ2-5; V: TRBV9; DNA: TGTGCCAGCAGCCCCATTCGCGCGGGGGGGACCCAGTACTTC; CDR3: CASSPIRAGGTQYF
D: -; size: -; J: TRBJ2-1; V: TRBV4-1; DNA: TGCGCCAGCAGCCAAGAGGCCCCTTCGCCCAGGGCCCCCGAGCAGTTCTTC; CDR3: CASSQEAPSPRAPEQFF
D: -; size: few; J: TRBJ1-6; V: TRBV5-1; DNA: TGCGCCAGCAGCTTGGTCCAGGGGCAGAATTCACCCCTCCACTTT; CDR3: CASSLVQGQNSPLHF
D: -; size: -; J: TRBJ2-7; V: TRBV7-8; DNA: TGTGCCAGCAGCACGAGGCCAGTCGAGCAGTACTTC; CDR3: CASSTRPVEQYF
D: -; size: -; J: TRBJ2-3; V: TRBV3-1/TRBV3-2; DNA: TGTGCCAGCAGACACCAGGGGTCCAGCACAGATACGCAGTATTTT; CDR3: CASRHQGSSTDTQYF
D: TRBD2; size: -; J: TRBJ2-7; V: TRBV11-2; DNA: TGTGCCAGCAGCCACTATAGCGGGATAGGGTCCTACGAGCAGTACTTC; CDR3: CASSHYSGIGSYEQYF
D: -; size: few; J: TRBJ2-7; V: TRBV7-2; DNA: TGTGCCAGCAGCTTACGTCTAGTGTTCTACGAGCAGTACTTC; CDR3: CASSLRLVFYEQYF
D: TRBD1; size: -; J: TRBJ2-5; V: TRBV30; DNA: TGTGCCTGGAGTCCCCTTTTACAGGGGTCGGTGAGGGAGACCCAGTACTTC; CDR3: CAWSPLLQGSVRETQYF
D: TRBD1; size: few; J: TRBJ1-2; V: TRBV5-1; DNA: TGCGCCAGCAGCCCCGGGACAGGACGATTCTATGGCTACACCTTC; CDR3: CASSPGTGRFYGYTF
D: -; size: -; J: TRBJ1-3; V: TRBV19; DNA: TGTGCCAGTAGAAACTTTGGTGGAAACACCATATATTTT; CDR3: CASRNFGGNTIYF
D: -; size: once; J: TRBJ2-4; V: TRBV12-2; DNA: TGTGCAAGTCGCTTAGAGAACAGGGAAGTAGGAGCCAAAAACATTCAGTACTTC; CDR3: CASRLENREVGAKNIQYF
D: -; size: -; J: TRBJ1-6; V: TRBV11-3; DNA: TGTGCCAGCAGCTTAAAGGGTGGAGGGGACTCCTATAATTCACCCCTCCACTTT; CDR3: CASSLKGGGDSYNSPLHF
D: TRBD2; size: once; J: TRBJ2-1; V: TRBV9; DNA: TGTGCCAGCAGCGTGACTAGCGGTTCCTACAATGAGCAGTTCTTC; CDR3: CASSVTSGSYNEQFF
D: -; size: -; J: TRBJ2-1; V: TRBV29-1; DNA: TGCAGCGTTGACACCGAGATCGAGTTTTCCTACAATGAGCAGTTCTTC; CDR3: CSVDTEIEFSYNEQFF
D: TRBD1; size: -; J: TRBJ1-1; V: TRBV24-1; DNA: TGTGCCACCAGTGATTTGCCCAGGACAGGGGGCTCGAACACTGAAGCTTTCTTT; CDR3: CATSDLPRTGGSNTEAFF